The 7 T cell receptor beta chains below come from one sample, sequenced in a study of T-cell reconstitution after alpha-beta-depleted transplantation in children. The TCRbeta library was prepared with unique molecular identifiers. TCRdb reprocessed the PCR reads with MiXCR, giving one entry per CDR3 protein. The repertoire holds around 3,000 distinct CDR3 sequences, with roughly 23% as singletons. Here the sequenced sample was PBMCs, mostly from graft donor cells, taken 60 days after TCRalphabeta/CD19-depleted stem cell transplant. Receptor source: a male patient aged 2-15 years who had a stem cell transplant for acute lymphoblastic leukemia, so the T cells may come from the graft donor.

This clonotype has at least ten counts. This chain uses TRBV28 with TRBJ2-3, with a tentative D call TRBD2 (6 bases). From germline, CDR1 is MDHEN and CDR2 SYDVKM. With 6 bases removed from V and 2 bases from J, the gap between germline ends came to 15 bases. The CDR3 is made up of 15 amino acids. The CDR3 spells CASSQLAPPTDTQYF. CDR3 nucleotide sequence: TGTGCCAGCAGCCAACTAGCTCCACCCACAGATACGCAGTATTTT.

V and J are TRBV20-1 and TRBJ1-1; possible D gene TRBD1, 6 bases. The germline CDR1 and CDR2 sequences are DFQATT and SNEGSKA (reference sequence). The length of the CDR3 is 12 residues. Between the trimmed V and J ends, which lost 6 bases and 1 base, there was a span of 9 bases. DNA of the CDR3: TGCAGTGCCGTCAGGGGGAACACTGAAGCTTTCTTT. Protein product: CSAVRGNTEAFF.

This sequence joins TRBV29-1 and TRBJ2-3; D gene ambiguous. There are 13 residues in the CDR3. CDR1 and CDR2 from the germline V gene are SQVTM and ANQGSEA. The V and J ends lost 7 bases and 4 bases respectively, with 15 bases between them. The CDR3 sequence: CSAGSNVADTQYF. CDR3 coding DNA: TGCAGCGCCGGATCCAACGTTGCAGATACGCAGTATTTT.

This clonotype ranks as medium-sized. The chain couples TRBV30 to TRBJ2-7; D gene ambiguous. The ends were cut back, 1 base at V and 5 bases at J, with 9 bases in the middle. CDR3 length: 12 amino acids. Germline CDR1 GTSNPN, CDR2 SVGIG (reference sequence). CDR3 sequence (DNA): TGTGCCTGGAGTGCTAGAGTCCACGAGCAGTACTTC. Translating gives CAWSARVHEQYF.

The rearrangement joins TRBV7-9 to TRBJ1-4; D may be TRBD1 (5 bases). CDR1 SEHNR and CDR2 FQNEAQ come from the germline V gene (reference sequence). The CDR3 loop spans 14 amino acids. V dropped 2 bases and J dropped 6 bases, with 10 bases sitting between them. CDR3 sequence: CASSLRTGDEKLFF. CDR3 coding DNA: TGTGCCAGCAGCTTACGGACGGGGGATGAAAAACTGTTTTTT.

This clonotype appeared many times. The chain joins TRBV20-1 to TRBJ2-7; D ambiguous. The CDR3 runs to 15 residues. Germline assignment: CDR1 DFQATT and CDR2 SNEGSKA (reference sequence). Trimming removed 3 bases from V and 2 bases from J, with 17 bases in between. In DNA form, the CDR3 reads TGCAGTGCTAGGGCCACCATACGGTCCCCCTACGAGCAGTACTTC. Translating gives CSARATIRSPYEQYF.

Remarks on this clonotype: The limits of the CDR3 on the DNA are not certain, so only TCRdb's listed CDR3 is given. The genes are TRBV7-5 and TRBJ2-1; TRBD1, the table's D call, was not compared with the DNA. TRBV7-5 is designated a pseudogene. 19 amino acids form the CDR3, both terminal residues included. CDR3 sequence reads: CISVPAAKIRGIPSNEQFF.